Presented here are 22 T cell receptor beta chains from one specimen sequenced in a study of Ad26.COV2.S vaccination and SARS-CoV-2 variants. Treatment described: 15 to 20 received Ad26.COV2.S at low or high dose, single or two shots; 5 received placebo; per-sample allocation not given. Sampling was done on day 63 after the first vaccine or placebo injection. Measured with immunoSEQ multiplex PCR; TCRdb has only the in-frame clones, and not every one. The table has about 280,000 clones, about 90% seen once; the top ten hold about 3.1%. This material consisted of peripheral blood, taken in a trial of Ad26.COV2.S vaccine versus placebo. These receptors all come from a person aged 18-60 years who received the Ad26.COV2.S COVID-19 vaccine or a placebo.

The genes are TRBV10-3 and TRBJ1-1; D unresolved. Germline V gene data show CDR1 as ENHRY and CDR2 as SYGVKD. Trimming shortened V by 7 bases and J by 0 bases, and 9 bases separated the two germline ends. The CDR3 covers 13 residues. The CDR3 DNA follows: TGTGCCATCACTTACGACGTGAACACTGAAGCTTTCTTT. This translates into CAITYDVNTEAFF.

This CDR3 is CASSLVGAVAEKLFF. DNA for the CDR3: TGCGCCAGCAGCTTGGTGGGGGCCGTCGCCGAAAAACTGTTTTTT. The genes are TRBV5-1 and TRBJ1-4; perhaps TRBD1 as D (6 bases). There are 15 residues in the CDR3. CDR1 and CDR2 from the germline V gene are SGHRS and YFSETQ. The ends were cut back, 0 bases at V and 8 bases at J, with 14 bases in the middle.

The chain carries TRBV5-8 and TRBJ2-3; weak D call: TRBD2 (6 bases). The CDR3 is 14 residues long. The germline V gene has CDR1 SGHTS and CDR2 YDEGEE. Trimming took 4 bases from V and 5 from J, leaving 14 bases between them. The CDR3 region has the DNA TGTGCCAGCAGCAGTACGGGAGTGGGAGATACGCAGTATTTT. The encoded protein is CASSSTGVGDTQYF.

The chain carries TRBV5-4 and TRBJ1-1, with a weak D call TRBD1 (5 bases). The germline V and J ends were trimmed by 0 bases and 5 bases, with 8 bases remaining between them. CDR3 length: 13 amino acids. Germline V lookup: CDR1 SGHNT, CDR2 YYREEE (reference sequence). The DNA of the CDR3 is TGTGCCAGCAGCTTGGAAGAGGGGACTGAAGCTTTCTTT. Its protein is CASSLEEGTEAFF.

This clone has just a few counts. The rearrangement uses TRBV6-1 and TRBJ1-2; 7 nucleotides agree with TRBD1. The length of the CDR3 is 15 residues. CDR1 is MNHNS, CDR2 SASEGT, per germline. V lost 1 base, J lost 2 bases, and 4 bases stayed unmatched. CDR3 bases: TGTGCCAGCAGTGAAGGACAGGGACACAACTATGGCTACACCTTC. Protein sequence: CASSEGQGHNYGYTF.

V gene TRBV7-9 combines with J gene TRBJ1-1; D may be TRBD1 (5 bases). Trimming took off 5 bases at V and 1 base at J, with 17 bases between the two ends. This CDR3 has 16 residues. Germline values: CDR1 SEHNR, CDR2 FQNEAQ (reference sequence). The CDR3 DNA reads TGTGCCAGCAGCGACGACCCCTCCGGGGCGAACACTGAAGCTTTCTTT. Its translation is CASSDDPSGANTEAFF.

CDR3 in amino acids: CASSLWWDSIGSGELFF. In DNA, the CDR3 is TGTGCCAGCAGCCTGTGGTGGGACTCTATTGGTTCGGGGGAGCTGTTTTTT. The chain links TRBV5-6 to TRBJ2-2; perhaps TRBD2 as D (6 bases). The V end was cut by 4 bases, the J end by 8 bases, with 24 bases between. From germline, CDR1 is SGHDT and CDR2 YYEEEE. CDR3 length equals 17 residues.

This rearrangement joins TRBV28 to TRBJ2-7; D is undetermined. CDR3 size: 13 residues. The V end lost 5 bases, the J end lost 2 bases, and 10 bases lay between the germline ends. CDR1 is MDHEN, CDR2 SYDVKM, per germline. This chain's CDR3 is CASSVPETYEQYF. The CDR3 coding sequence is TGTGCCAGCAGTGTACCAGAAACCTACGAGCAGTACTTC.

The chain carries TRBV7-9 and TRBJ2-7; 9 bases agree with TRBD2. Germline loops: CDR1 SEHNR, CDR2 FQNEAQ (reference sequence). The CDR3 runs 17 residues. Trimming cost V 2 bases and J 5 bases; bases outside gene matches: 13. CDR3 protein: CASSLRPVSGGPDEQYF. The CDR3 DNA reads as TGTGCCAGCAGCTTACGACCCGTTAGCGGGGGACCCGACGAGCAGTACTTC. Drawing the rest from reference TRBV7-9 and TRBJ2-7, the complete variable domain is DTGVSQNPRHKITKRGQNVTFRCDPISEHNRLYWYRQTLGQGPEFLTYFQNEAQLEKSRLLSDRFSAERPKGSFSTLEIQRTEQGDSAMYLCASSLRPVSGGPDEQYFGPGTRLTVT.

The gene calls are TRBV6-5 and TRBJ2-3; D unclear. Germline V gene sequence: CDR1 MNHEY, CDR2 SVGAGI. Trimming removed 6 bases at V and 4 bases at J, with 11 bases between. This CDR3 contains 13 residues. This CDR3 is CASRRYAADTQYF. CDR3 nucleotide sequence: TGTGCCAGCAGGCGATATGCGGCAGATACGCAGTATTTT.

The chain uses TRBV7-3 and TRBJ1-1; no definite D call. Germline lookup yields CDR1 SGHTA and CDR2 FQGTGA. There are 13 residues in the CDR3. Trimming removed 3 bases at V and 0 bases at J, with 5 bases between. The CDR3 DNA follows: TGTGCCAGCAGCTTTGGGATGAACACTGAAGCTTTCTTT. Translation gives CASSFGMNTEAFF.

The chain links TRBV3-1 (or the pseudogene TRBV3-2) to TRBJ1-1; D perhaps matches TRBD1 (5 bases). CDR1 and CDR2 (germline): LGHDT, YNNKEL (reference sequence). V was shortened by 4 bases and J by 2 bases, with 14 bases between the two germline ends. This CDR3 has 15 residues. CDR3: CASSLIVGGNTEAFF. The CDR3 bases are TGTGCCAGCAGCCTGATAGTTGGGGGTAACACTGAAGCTTTCTTT.

This clone was seen a few times. The chain joins TRBV4-2 to TRBJ1-2; weak D call: TRBD1 (6 bases). This CDR3 has 18 amino acids. V lost 2 bases to trimming and J lost 4 bases, with 23 bases between them. In germline, CDR1 is LGHNA, CDR2 YNFKEQ. The CDR3 loop is CASSQYAGVEDLLYGYTF. CDR3 bases: TGTGCCAGCAGCCAATATGCAGGGGTTGAAGACCTCCTCTATGGCTACACCTTC.

The chain carries TRBV18 and TRBJ1-1; the D gene is possibly TRBD1 (6 bases). The CDR3 length is 15 residues. The V end was cut by 4 bases, the J end by 0 bases, with 12 bases between. Germline V lookup: CDR1 KGHSH, CDR2 LQKENI. For the CDR3, the DNA is TGTGCCAGCTCACTCCAGGAGGGGGTGAACACTGAAGCTTTCTTT. Translation: CASSLQEGVNTEAFF.

The rearrangement links TRBV5-6 to TRBJ1-5; D gene ambiguous. The V gene lost 4 bases and the J gene lost 8 bases, with 13 bases spanning the gap. Germline V lookup: CDR1 SGHDT, CDR2 YYEEEE. CDR3 length: 13 residues. The chain's CDR3 is CASSRLNGEPQHF. As DNA, the CDR3 is TGTGCCAGCAGCCGACTCAATGGCGAGCCCCAGCATTTT.

CDR3 sequence reads: CASSRLRVQSNQPQHF. In nucleotides, the CDR3 is TGTGCCAGCAGCAGACTTAGGGTTCAAAGCAATCAGCCCCAGCATTTT. The genes are TRBV21-1 and TRBJ1-5. TRBV21-1 counts as a pseudogene. CDR3 length: 16 amino acids.

The gene calls are TRBV11-2 and TRBJ2-3; 7 bases map to TRBD1. CDR1 is SGHAT and CDR2 is FQNNGV in the germline V gene. J was trimmed by 6 bases and V by 4 bases; bases with no gene match: 7. This CDR3 spans 14 amino acids. This CDR3 is CASSSRQGADTQYF. DNA of the CDR3: TGTGCCAGCAGCTCCAGACAGGGTGCCGATACGCAGTATTTT.

V usage is TRBV4-2 and J usage is TRBJ2-1; D remains ambiguous. Between the trimmed V and J ends, which lost 0 bases and 7 bases, there was a span of 4 bases. Germline loops: CDR1 LGHNA, CDR2 YNFKEQ. CDR3 length: 12 residues. CDR3 in DNA: TGTGCCAGCAGCCAAGATAGGAATGAGCAGTTCTTC. Translation gives CASSQDRNEQFF.

This clone is a singleton in its sample. A read error may produce the germline difference seen at one junction end. The chain carries TRBV7-7 and TRBJ2-5; possibly TRBD1 or TRBD2 for D (5 bases each). This CDR3 comprises 14 residues. Per germline, CDR1 SSHAT and CDR2 FNYEAQ (reference sequence). CDR3 DNA: TGTGCTAGCAGTCTCTTGGGGGTTCAAGAGACCCAGTACTTC. Translation: CASSLLGVQETQYF. Together with reference TRBV7-7 and TRBJ2-5, the CDR3 gives the full variable domain: GAGVSQSPRYKVTKRGQDVTLRCDPISSHATLYWYQQALGQGPEFLTYFNYEAQPDKSGLPSDRFSAERPEGSISTLTIQRTEQRDSAMYRCASSLLGVQETQYFGPGTRLLVL.

The V gene is TRBV2, the J gene TRBJ2-4; no reliable D call. CDR1 and CDR2 (germline): SNHLY, FYNNEI. The CDR3 has 14 amino acids. V was trimmed by 7 bases and J by 0 bases, leaving 10 bases between them. This CDR3 is CASIDDLAKNIQYF. The CDR3 DNA follows: TGTGCCAGCATCGACGATCTAGCCAAAAACATTCAGTACTTC. The whole variable domain, filled in from reference TRBV2 and TRBJ2-4, reads EPEVTQTPSHQVTQMGQEVILRCVPISNHLYFYWYRQILGQKVEFLVSFYNNEISEKSEIFDDQFSVERPDGSNFTLKIRSTKLEDSAMYFCASIDDLAKNIQYFGAGTRLSVL.

This clone was observed once. An end of the junction differs from the germline gene, which may be a read error. The chain has TRBV5-6 and TRBJ2-7, with 11 bases that match TRBD2. Per the germline V gene, CDR1 is SGHDT and CDR2 is YYEEEE. The CDR3 length is 15 residues. In nucleotides, the CDR3 is TGTGCCAGCAGTCTCCTAGCGGGGGGCCCTGAAGTAAGGAACTTC. Its protein is CASSLLAGGPEVRNF. Based on the CDR3 plus reference TRBV5-6 and TRBJ2-7, the full variable domain is DAGVTQSPTHLIKTRGQQVTLRCSPKSGHDTVSWYQQALGQGPQFIFQYYEEEERQRGNFPDRFSGHQFPNYSSELNVNALLLGDSALYLCASSLLAGGPEVRNFGPGTRLTVT.

This clone was seen a single time. The chain uses TRBV5-1 and TRBJ2-1; TRBD1 is a possible D gene (5 bases). With 0 bases removed from V and 7 bases from J, the gap between germline ends came to 20 bases. This CDR3 is built from 17 residues. From germline, CDR1 is SGHRS and CDR2 YFSETQ. CDR3 nucleotides: TGCGCCAGCAGCTTGGGGTCCCGGACAAGGCTTGTTAATGAGCAGTTCTTC. This codes for CASSLGSRTRLVNEQFF.